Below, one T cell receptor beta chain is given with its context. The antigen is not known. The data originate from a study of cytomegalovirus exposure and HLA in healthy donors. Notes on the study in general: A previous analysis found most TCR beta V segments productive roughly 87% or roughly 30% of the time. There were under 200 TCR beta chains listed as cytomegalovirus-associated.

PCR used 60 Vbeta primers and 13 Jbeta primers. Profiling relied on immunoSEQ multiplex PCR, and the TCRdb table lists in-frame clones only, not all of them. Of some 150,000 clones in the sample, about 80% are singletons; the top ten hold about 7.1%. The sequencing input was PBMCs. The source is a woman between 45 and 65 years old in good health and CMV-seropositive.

The CDR3 reads CASSDGARGQDSPLHF. DNA of the CDR3: TGTGCCAGCAGCGACGGGGCCAGGGGGCAGGATTCACCCCTCCACTTT. The V gene is TRBV9, the J gene TRBJ1-6, with 8 nucleotides matching TRBD1. This CDR3 is built from 16 residues. The germline CDR1 and CDR2 sequences are SGDLS and YYNGEE. J gave up 8 bases and V 3 bases, and 10 bases lay outside the gene matches.